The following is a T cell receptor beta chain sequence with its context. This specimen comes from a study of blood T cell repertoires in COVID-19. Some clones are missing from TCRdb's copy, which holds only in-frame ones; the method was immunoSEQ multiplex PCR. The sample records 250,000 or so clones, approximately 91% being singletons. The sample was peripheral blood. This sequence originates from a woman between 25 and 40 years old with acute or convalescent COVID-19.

CDR3 sequence (DNA): TGTGCCAGCAGCTTACTGGGGGGGGCCTACAATGAGCAGTTCTTC. Its protein product is CASSLLGGAYNEQFF. The chain has TRBV7-8 and TRBJ2-1; TRBD2 matches at 7 bases. Unmatched junction bases numbered 3, after V lost 2 bases and J lost 2 bases. Germline assignment: CDR1 SGHVS and CDR2 FQNEAQ. This CDR3 spans 15 amino acids.